This T cell receptor beta chain emerged from a study of blood T cell repertoires in COVID-19. About the research overall: Spain, Italy and the United States supplied samples that represented acute and convalescent COVID-19. PBMCs, B-cell-depleted T cells, or T cells provided the cDNA or gDNA that made up the material.

Germline V gene lookup returns CDR1 WSHSY and CDR2 SAAADI. CDR3 length equals 13 residues. V lost 6 bases to trimming and J lost 1 base, with 8 bases between them. Authors' analysis steps: Researchers report that nucleated cell counts were estimated from reference gene primer amplification. Libraries were prepared by immunoSEQ multiplex PCR; TCRdb keeps only in-frame clonotypes and omits some of them. Clone size and the V and J calls come from that table; the DNA yielded D and trimming. Among about 34,000 clones, less than 90% were seen once, and the ten largest hold 17%. Material: peripheral blood. The receptor was isolated from a woman between 55 and 75 years old with active COVID-19. This chain links TRBV10-2 with TRBJ2-3; D uncertain. As DNA, the CDR3 is TGCGCCAGCAGGGCTCTTGGCACAGATACGCAGTATTTT. It codes for CASRALGTDTQYF.